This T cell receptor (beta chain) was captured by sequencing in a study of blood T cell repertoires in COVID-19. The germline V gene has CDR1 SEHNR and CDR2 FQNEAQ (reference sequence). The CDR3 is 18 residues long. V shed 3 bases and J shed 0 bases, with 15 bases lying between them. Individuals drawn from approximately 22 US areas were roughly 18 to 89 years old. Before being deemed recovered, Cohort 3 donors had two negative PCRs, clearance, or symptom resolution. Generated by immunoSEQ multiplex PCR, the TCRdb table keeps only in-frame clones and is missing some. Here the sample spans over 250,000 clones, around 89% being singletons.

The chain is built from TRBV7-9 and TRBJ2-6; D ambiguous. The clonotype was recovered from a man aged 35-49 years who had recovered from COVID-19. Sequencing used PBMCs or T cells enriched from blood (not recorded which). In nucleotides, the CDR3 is TGTGCCAGCAGCTTCTACTATTTCGGTCCCTCTGGGGCCAACGTCCTGACTTTC. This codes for CASSFYYFGPSGANVLTF.